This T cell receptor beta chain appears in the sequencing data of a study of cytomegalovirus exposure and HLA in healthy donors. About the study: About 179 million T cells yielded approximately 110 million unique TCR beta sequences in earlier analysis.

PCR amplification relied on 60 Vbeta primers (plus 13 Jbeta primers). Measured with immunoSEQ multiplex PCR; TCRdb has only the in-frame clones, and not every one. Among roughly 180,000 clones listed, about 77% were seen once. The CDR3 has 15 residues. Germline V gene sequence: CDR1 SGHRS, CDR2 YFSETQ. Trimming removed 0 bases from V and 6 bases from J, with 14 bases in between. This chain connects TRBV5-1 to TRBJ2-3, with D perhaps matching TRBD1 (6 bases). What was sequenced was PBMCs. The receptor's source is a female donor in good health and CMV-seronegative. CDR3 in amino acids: CASSLVDSSKDTQYF. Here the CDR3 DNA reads TGCGCCAGCAGCTTGGTGGACAGCTCGAAGGATACGCAGTATTTT.